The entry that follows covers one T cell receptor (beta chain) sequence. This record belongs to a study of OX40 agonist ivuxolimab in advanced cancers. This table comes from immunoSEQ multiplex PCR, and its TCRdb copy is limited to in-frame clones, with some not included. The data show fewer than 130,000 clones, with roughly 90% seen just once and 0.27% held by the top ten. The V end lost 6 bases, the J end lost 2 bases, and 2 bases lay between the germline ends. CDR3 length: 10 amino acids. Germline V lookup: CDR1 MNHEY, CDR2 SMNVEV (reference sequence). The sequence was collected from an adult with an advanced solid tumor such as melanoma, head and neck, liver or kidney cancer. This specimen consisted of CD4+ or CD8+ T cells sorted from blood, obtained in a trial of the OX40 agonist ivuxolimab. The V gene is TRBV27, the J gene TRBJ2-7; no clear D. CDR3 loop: CASRTYEQYF. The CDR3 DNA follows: TGTGCCAGCAGGACCTACGAGCAGTACTTC.